The 28 T cell receptor beta chains in this list originate from one sample, sequenced in a study of CD8 T cells in Susac syndrome. The RNA, about 0.45 to 1 ug, was put through reverse transcription using random hexamers. Each CDR3 protein is one row after TCRdb ran MiXCR on the immunoSEQ multiplex PCR reads. The data hold about 180,000 distinct CDR3 sequences, with 90% to 96% observed a single time. The sequenced sample consisted of CD4+ T cells from PBMCs. All receptors come from a human donor with Susac syndrome.

The rearrangement uses TRBV30 and TRBJ1-2; unclear D gene. V lost 3 bases and J lost 4, with 3 bases in between. This CDR3 has 10 amino acids. In germline, CDR1 is GTSNPN, CDR2 SVGIG (reference sequence). This CDR3 reads CAWSSYGYTF. CDR3 DNA: TGTGCCTGGAGCAGCTATGGCTACACCTTC.

V and J are TRBV27 and TRBJ1-6, with D maybe TRBD1 (5 bases). From germline, CDR1 is MNHEY and CDR2 SMNVEV (reference sequence). CDR3 length: 14 amino acids. The V gene lost 6 bases and the J gene lost 8 bases, with 14 bases spanning the gap. CDR3 residues: CASSPGRWDSPLHF. In DNA form, the CDR3 reads TGTGCCAGCAGCCCGGGACGGTGGGATTCACCCCTCCACTTT.

The chain is built from TRBV25-1 and TRBJ2-6; no clear D gene. CDR3 length: 15 amino acids. CDR1 is MGHDK, CDR2 SYGVNS, per germline. The V end lost 8 bases, the J end lost 0 bases, and 11 bases lay between the germline ends. The CDR3 DNA is TGTGCCAGCCTTAAAGAGAGCTCTGGGGCCAACGTCCTGACTTTC. This gives the protein CASLKESSGANVLTF.

The chain carries TRBV12-3 or TRBV12-4 and TRBJ2-5, with a tentative D call TRBD2 (5 bases). The DNA matches TRBJ2-7 better at its end, which makes the J call doubtful. CDR3 length: 11 residues. The CDR3 protein is CASRGDYEQYF. The CDR3 region has the DNA TGTGCCAGCAGGGGAGACTACGAGCAGTACTTC.

V gene TRBV9 combines with J gene TRBJ1-2; D unresolved. The CDR3 contains 13 residues. Germline V gene data show CDR1 as SGDLS and CDR2 as YYNGEE. V lost 0 bases, J lost 8 bases, and 11 bases lay in between. CDR3 sequence (DNA): TGTGCCAGCAGCGTAGTATCAGGTTGGGGCTACACCTTC. Amino acid sequence: CASSVVSGWGYTF.

This chain joins TRBV3-1 and TRBJ1-2; D is ambiguous. CDR1 LGHDT and CDR2 YNNKEL come from the germline V gene (reference sequence). V was trimmed by 4 bases and J by 4 bases, leaving 13 bases between them. The CDR3 sequence is 14 residues long. The CDR3 DNA is TGTGCCAGCAGCCCCCGACCGGGAGGCTATGGCTACACCTTC. Its protein product is CASSPRPGGYGYTF.

V gene TRBV20-1 combines with J gene TRBJ2-3; TRBD1 aligns across 8 bases. Germline V gives CDR1 DFQATT, CDR2 SNEGSKA (reference sequence). The CDR3 is 13 amino acids. Trimming took 3 bases from V and 9 from J; bases not matched to a gene: 8. This CDR3 is CSASQGAALTQYF. The DNA for the CDR3 is TGCAGTGCTAGCCAGGGGGCTGCATTAACGCAGTATTTT.

The gene calls are TRBV29-1 and TRBJ2-5; TRBD1 or TRBD2 may be the D gene (5 bases each). This CDR3 spans 12 amino acids. V was clipped by 6 bases and J by 1 base, with 9 bases between them. The germline gives CDR1 SQVTM, CDR2 ANQGSEA. The CDR3 DNA is TGCAGCGTCCGGGACGGCCAAGAGACCCAGTACTTC. Protein sequence: CSVRDGQETQYF.

The chain recombines TRBV9 with TRBJ2-1; perhaps TRBD2 as D (5 bases). In germline, CDR1 is SGDLS, CDR2 YYNGEE. Trimming pared 3 bases from V and 6 bases from J, leaving 25 bases between. This CDR3 spans 18 amino acids. The CDR3 sequence is CASSAYPTRREWGNEQFF. The CDR3 DNA is TGTGCCAGCAGCGCCTATCCTACACGAAGGGAGTGGGGCAATGAGCAGTTCTTC. Combining the CDR3 with reference TRBV9 and TRBJ2-1 gives the whole variable domain DSGVTQTPKHLITATGQRVTLRCSPRSGDLSVYWYQQSLDQGLQFLIQYYNGEERAKGNILERFSAQQFPDLHSELNLSSLELGDSALYFCASSAYPTRREWGNEQFFGPGTRLTVL.

The chain uses TRBV6-5 and TRBJ2-3; 8 positions match TRBD1. The ends lost 2 bases at V and 4 bases at J; junction bases unmatched: 2. This CDR3 spans 14 amino acids. CDR1 is MNHEY and CDR2 is SVGAGI in the germline V gene. The CDR3 DNA follows: TGTGCCAGCAGTTACAAGACAGGGGCAGATACGCAGTATTTT. Encoded protein: CASSYKTGADTQYF.

The chain recombines TRBV5-1 with TRBJ2-7; TRBD2 matches 7 bases. Germline CDR1 is SGHRS and CDR2 is YFSETQ. The CDR3 has 17 residues. The junction had 23 bases not matched to a gene; V was cut back by 9 bases and J by 5 bases. The CDR3 reads CATTIGCIAGVWNEQYF. Written as DNA, the CDR3 is TGCGCCACCACCATCGGGTGTATAGCGGGTGTTTGGAACGAGCAGTACTTC.

The rearrangement uses TRBV7-2 and TRBJ1-5; weak D call: TRBD1 (6 bases). The CDR3 spans 15 residues. The ends were cut back, 5 bases at V and 6 bases at J, with 17 bases in the middle. The germline V gene has CDR1 SGHTA and CDR2 FQGNSA. The CDR3 region has the DNA TGTGCCAGCAGCATAGAGGGGGGGGGTTTTCAGCCCCAGCATTTT. It is translated as CASSIEGGGFQPQHF.

In its sample, this clonotype was seen a few times. The rearrangement joins TRBV6-1 to TRBJ1-1, with unresolved D. Germline-derived CDR1 and CDR2 are MNHNS and SASEGT. The CDR3 is 11 residues long. The ends were cut back, 6 bases at V and 5 bases at J, with 7 bases in the middle. The CDR3 coding sequence is TGTGCCAGCAGCCCTAGGACTGAAGCTTTCTTT. This translates into CASSPRTEAFF.

This chain connects TRBV23-1 to TRBJ1-4; perhaps TRBD1 as D (6 bases). TRBV23-1 is sorted into the ORF group, with uncertain function. V was pared by 1 base and J by 3 bases, with 9 bases between. The CDR3 runs 15 residues. In nucleotides, the CDR3 is TGCGCCAGCAGTCAATTACAGGGCGCTAATGAAAAACTGTTTTTT. This codes for CASSQLQGANEKLFF.

The V call is TRBV12-3 or TRBV12-4, the J call TRBJ1-2, with D hard to call. V dropped 5 bases and J dropped 7 bases, with 11 bases sitting between them. CDR3 size: 12 residues. The CDR3 spells CASSAGPAGYTF. CDR3 in DNA: TGTGCCAGCAGTGCCGGACCGGCTGGCTACACCTTC.

The gene calls are TRBV28 and TRBJ2-1; D is unclear. Germline CDR1 is MDHEN and CDR2 is SYDVKM. V was clipped by 3 bases and J by 6 bases, with 9 bases between them. This CDR3 comprises 13 residues. The CDR3 sequence is CASSLNWGNEQFF. DNA for the CDR3: TGTGCCAGCAGTTTGAACTGGGGCAATGAGCAGTTCTTC.

CDR3 region: CASSLGPVTQPSTDTQYF. The CDR3 region has the DNA TGTGCCAGCAGCTTGGGACCTGTGACGCAGCCGAGCACAGATACGCAGTATTTT. V usage is TRBV5-4 and J usage is TRBJ2-3; D is ambiguous. The CDR3 runs to 18 residues. Trimming stripped 0 bases from V and 0 bases from J, with 17 bases between. Germline V gene lookup returns CDR1 SGHNT and CDR2 YYREEE (reference sequence).

The gene calls are TRBV3-1 and TRBJ2-1; D may be TRBD1 or TRBD2 (5 bases each). This CDR3 has 19 residues. The germline V gene has CDR1 LGHDT and CDR2 YNNKEL (reference sequence). V was trimmed by 4 bases and J by 6 bases, leaving 28 bases between them. The CDR3 DNA reads as TGTGCCAGCAGCCCCGCCTTTATTACGGGAATAGGGACCATCAATGAGCAGTTCTTC. This sequence encodes CASSPAFITGIGTINEQFF.

This clonotype was picked up one time. This chain links TRBV25-1 with TRBJ2-1; D possibly matches TRBD1 or TRBD2 (5 bases each). V was cut by 0 bases and J by 5 bases, with 11 bases left in between. This CDR3 is 15 amino acids long. From germline, CDR1 is MGHDK and CDR2 SYGVNS. CDR3 loop: CASSEYSGTHNEQFF. The CDR3 region has the DNA TGTGCCAGCAGTGAATATTCCGGGACCCACAATGAGCAGTTCTTC.

The chain links TRBV20-1 to TRBJ2-7, with 11 bases identical to TRBD2. Germline CDR1 and CDR2: DFQATT and SNEGSKA (reference sequence). The CDR3 spans 14 residues. V trimming: 5 bases; J trimming: 2 bases; junction bases outside the gene matches: 5. The CDR3 DNA reads as TGCAGTGCTTCGACTAGCGGGGCCGCCTACGAGCAGTACGTC. It translates to CSASTSGAAYEQYV.

V and J are TRBV27 and TRBJ2-1; D is possibly TRBD2 (6 bases). The V gene's germline CDR1 is MNHEY and CDR2 SMNVEV (reference sequence). The V and J ends lost 6 bases and 0 bases respectively, with 12 bases between them. The CDR3 consists of 15 residues. The CDR3 DNA reads TGTGCCAGCAGCTCCGCCGGGAGCTCCTACAATGAGCAGTTCTTC. Its protein is CASSSAGSSYNEQFF.

J is TRBJ2-5 and V is TRBV14; D gene ambiguous. V lost 2 bases and J 3 bases, leaving 10 bases between the germline ends. CDR3 length equals 14 residues. Germline CDR1 is SGHDN and CDR2 is FVKESK. DNA of the CDR3: TGTGCCAGCAGCCAATACACCAGAGAAGAGACCCAGTACTTC. Its translation is CASSQYTREETQYF. Filled out from reference TRBV14 and TRBJ2-5, the complete variable domain reads EAGVTQFPSHSVIEKGQTVTLRCDPISGHDNLYWYRRVMGKEIKFLLHFVKESKQDESGMPNNRFLAERTGGTYSTLKVQPAELEDSGVYFCASSQYTREETQYFGPGTRLLVL.

This chain joins TRBV28 and TRBJ2-4; D unclear. The germline CDR1 and CDR2 sequences are MDHEN and SYDVKM. The CDR3 loop spans 12 amino acids. V was clipped by 5 bases and J by 8 bases, with 10 bases between them. The CDR3: CASSPPRYIQYF. The CDR3 DNA reads TGTGCCAGCAGTCCTCCACGGTACATTCAGTACTTC.

The chain combines TRBV20-1 with TRBJ2-5; D ambiguous. CDR3 length equals 12 residues. Trimming cost V 1 base and J 3 bases, with 6 bases left between them. Germline CDR1 and CDR2: DFQATT and SNEGSKA (reference sequence). The CDR3 coding sequence is TGCAGTGCTAGAGTTCTAGAAGAGACCCAGTACTTC. Protein: CSARVLEETQYF.

The chain carries TRBV10-3 and TRBJ1-6, with a weak D call TRBD1 (5 bases). Trimming left V 9 bases short and J 9 bases short, with 15 bases between. Germline CDR1 reads ENHRY; CDR2 reads SYGVKD. The CDR3 covers 13 residues. CDR3 nucleotide sequence: TGTGCCATACTCGGGACGCAAGGTTCACCCCTCCACTTT. Translating gives CAILGTQGSPLHF.

The chain has TRBV12-3 or TRBV12-4 and TRBJ2-1; 7 bases are a match to TRBD1. CDR3 length: 13 amino acids. The J segment lost 9 bases and the V segment lost 6 bases, leaving 8 bases of the junction unmatched. The CDR3 nucleotides are TGTGCCAGCAGGGGGACAGTCGCGACTGAGCAGTTCTTC. Its translation is CASRGTVATEQFF.

The chain combines TRBV29-1 with TRBJ2-7, with 7 bases that match TRBD2. V gave up 4 bases and J gave up 2 bases; unmatched junction bases: 8. The CDR3 is 14 amino acids. CDR1 is SQVTM, CDR2 ANQGSEA, per germline. The CDR3, as DNA: TGCAGCGTTGTGGCGGGGGTAGGGGCCTACGAGCAGTACTTC. Encoded protein: CSVVAGVGAYEQYF.

This chain connects TRBV29-1 to TRBJ1-5; 8 bases line up with TRBD1. This CDR3 spans 17 amino acids. V trimming: 5 bases; J trimming: 0 bases; junction bases outside the gene matches: 12. Germline V gene sequence: CDR1 SQVTM, CDR2 ANQGSEA. CDR3 in DNA: TGCAGCGTTCGGTTTTCAACCGGGACAGGTAGCAATCAGCCCCAGCATTTT. It translates to CSVRFSTGTGSNQPQHF.